Given below is one T cell receptor (beta chain) in context. Its antigen is undetermined. The source of the sample is a study of CD4 T cells in relation to SARS-CoV-2 and coronaviruses. Study details: Controls used an HIV-1 Nef peptide pool or no peptide.

CD4+ T cells from unexposed donors were obtained before the COVID-19 pandemic (2011-2018). Isolation of CD4+ T cells took place after approximately 10 days in culture. Testing used SARS-CoV-2 S/N and four cold-coronavirus spikes on unexposed-donor CD4+ T cells, cells permitting. On days 3 and 7, cultures got half fresh IL-2 medium. Germline CDR1 is MNHEY and CDR2 is SVGEGT. Trimming shortened V by 0 bases and J by 4 bases, and 3 bases separated the two germline ends. The CDR3 has 12 residues. Sequencing used immunoSEQ multiplex PCR; TCRdb keeps in-frame clones, though not all of them. The sample lists tens of thousands of clones, 70% to 80% occurring once. Study results and limitations: About 64% of donors had memory CD4+ clonotypes crossrecognizing SARS-CoV-2 and common cold coronavirus spike.

V is TRBV6-2 or TRBV6-3 and J is TRBJ1-2; D is unresolved. The TCR was taken from a human donor in good health. Sequencing was done on a sample of CD4+ T cells from PBMCs, cultured in vitro. DNA for the CDR3: TGTGCCAGCAGTTACTCTACCTATGGCTACACCTTC. It encodes CASSYSTYGYTF.